Presented here are 16 T cell receptor beta chains from one specimen sequenced in a study of blood T cell repertoires in COVID-19. Data came from immunoSEQ multiplex PCR; TCRdb stores just in-frame clones and leaves some out. This table has about 250,000 clones, around 85% appearing once. The material sequenced was PBMCs or T cells enriched from blood (not recorded which). Receptors were obtained from a woman between 45 and 65 years old with acute COVID-19.

The chain couples TRBV5-1 to TRBJ2-7, with TRBD1 identical over 9 bases. Losses at the gene ends were 3 bases for V and 6 bases for J; bases not matched to a gene: 13. Germline values: CDR1 SGHRS, CDR2 YFSETQ. The CDR3 totals 16 residues. In nucleotides, the CDR3 is TGCGCCAGCAGCTCGAGGGGACAGGGTCCCGGGGTCGAGCAGTACTTC. Protein sequence: CASSSRGQGPGVEQYF.

The J gene is TRBJ1-1, the V gene TRBV30, with 8 bases aligning to TRBD1. V lost 3 bases, J lost 5 bases, and 5 bases stayed unmatched. Germline V gene lookup returns CDR1 GTSNPN and CDR2 SVGIG (reference sequence). CDR3 length: 13 residues. This chain's CDR3 is CAWRMDRATEAFF. The CDR3 DNA sequence: TGTGCCTGGAGGATGGACAGGGCGACTGAAGCTTTCTTT. The whole variable domain, filled in from reference TRBV30 and TRBJ1-1, reads SQTIHQWPATLVQPVGSPLSLECTVEGTSNPNLYWYRQAAGRGLQLLFYSVGIGQISSEVPQNLSASRPQDRQFILSSKKLLLSDSGFYLCAWRMDRATEAFFGQGTRLTVV.

This clone showed up just once. This chain connects TRBV18 to TRBJ1-5; D remains unclear. Germline CDR1 is KGHSH and CDR2 is LQKENI. This CDR3 has 14 residues. V lost 5 bases and J 0 bases, leaving 8 bases between the germline ends. The CDR3 sequence: CASSYPYSNQPQHF. The CDR3 coding sequence is TGTGCCAGCTCATACCCCTATAGCAATCAGCCCCAGCATTTT.

The rearrangement joins TRBV18 to TRBJ1-4; no clear D gene. The CDR3 loop spans 17 amino acids. CDR1 and CDR2 from the germline V gene are KGHSH and LQKENI. V lost 3 bases and J lost 0, with 14 bases in between. For the CDR3, the DNA is TGTGCCAGCTCACCTTTAGCGCCCCATCCAACTAATGAAAAACTGTTTTTT. Translated: CASSPLAPHPTNEKLFF.

This chain links TRBV27 with TRBJ1-2, with D perhaps TRBD1 (6 bases). There are 15 residues in the CDR3. The V and J ends lost 2 bases and 4 bases respectively, with 14 bases between them. Germline V gives CDR1 MNHEY, CDR2 SMNVEV (reference sequence). The CDR3 nucleotides are TGTGCCAGCAGTTTAAACCCACAGGGATTCTATGGCTACACCTTC. Protein: CASSLNPQGFYGYTF.

The rearrangement joins TRBV4-3 to TRBJ1-2; 8 bases match TRBD1. Trimming cost V 0 bases and J 4 bases; bases outside gene matches: 7. Germline V lookup: CDR1 LGHNA, CDR2 YSLEER. The CDR3 is made up of 16 amino acids. CDR3 DNA sequence: TGCGCCAGCAGCCAAGAAGTGGCAGGGGGCAGCTATGGCTACACCTTC. It codes for CASSQEVAGGSYGYTF.

The rearrangement uses TRBV7-9 and TRBJ1-2, with a tentative D call TRBD1 (5 bases). The CDR3 consists of 13 residues. The V end was cut by 4 bases, the J end by 6 bases, with 12 bases between. CDR1 is SEHNR, CDR2 FQNEAQ, per germline (reference sequence). CDR3 in amino acids: CASSWPQVNGYTF. The CDR3 coding sequence is TGTGCCAGCAGCTGGCCACAGGTTAATGGCTACACCTTC. Variable domain in full (rest from reference TRBV7-9 and TRBJ1-2): DTGVSQNPRHKITKRGQNVTFRCDPISEHNRLYWYRQTLGQGPEFLTYFQNEAQLEKSRLLSDRFSAERPKGSFSTLEIQRTEQGDSAMYLCASSWPQVNGYTFGSGTRLTVV.

This clone appeared once. J is TRBJ1-1 and V is TRBV7-2; 7 positions match TRBD1. J gave up 4 bases and V 6 bases, and 5 bases lay outside the gene matches. CDR1 and CDR2 from the germline V gene are SGHTA and FQGNSA. The length of the CDR3 is 13 residues. The CDR3 DNA follows: TGTGCCAGCAGTCCGACAGGGCGCACTGAAGCTTTCTTT. Protein product: CASSPTGRTEAFF.

The CDR3 loop reads CASSLDRGSSGYTF. The CDR3 coding sequence is TGCGCCAGCAGCTTAGACAGGGGGTCGAGTGGCTACACCTTC. This chain links TRBV5-1 with TRBJ1-2; 9 bases line up with TRBD1. In germline, CDR1 is SGHRS, CDR2 YFSETQ. There are 14 residues in the CDR3. V trimming: 2 bases; J trimming: 7 bases; junction bases outside the gene matches: 6. Combining the CDR3 with reference TRBV5-1 and TRBJ1-2 gives the whole variable domain KAGVTQTPRYLIKTRGQQVTLSCSPISGHRSVSWYQQTPGQGLQFLFEYFSETQRNKGNFPGRFSGRQFSNSRSEMNVSTLELGDSALYLCASSLDRGSSGYTFGSGTRLTVV.

This clone has just one count. The CDR3 region has the DNA TGTGCCACCGGGGACTCAGGATCACCCCTCCACTTT. It specifies CATGDSGSPLHF. This chain joins TRBV10-3 and TRBJ1-6, with D possibly TRBD1 on 5 matching bases. Trimming left V 10 bases short and J 10 bases short, with 14 bases between. The CDR3 covers 12 residues. Germline values: CDR1 ENHRY, CDR2 SYGVKD.

This chain joins TRBV5-4 and TRBJ2-1; 7 bases match TRBD2. The CDR3 spans 16 residues. V trimming: 5 bases; J trimming: 5 bases; junction bases outside the gene matches: 13. Per the germline V gene, CDR1 is SGHNT and CDR2 is YYREEE (reference sequence). Here the CDR3 reads CASRPREGRAHNEQFF. The CDR3 DNA reads as TGTGCCAGCAGACCTAGGGAGGGCCGGGCCCACAATGAGCAGTTCTTC.

The rearrangement joins TRBV19 to TRBJ1-5; tentatively, D is TRBD1 (6 bases). Trimming took 10 bases from V and 2 from J, leaving 18 bases between them. This CDR3 region has 15 residues. CDR1 and CDR2 (germline): LNHDA, SQIVND (reference sequence). CDR3 DNA sequence: TGTGCCACCAGTGTGGCGGGGGGCCGCAATCAGCCCCAGCATTTT. It specifies CATSVAGGRNQPQHF. The full variable domain, with the rest looked up from reference TRBV19 and TRBJ1-5, is DGGITQSPKYLFRKEGQNVTLSCEQNLNHDAMYWYRQDPGQGLRLIYYSQIVNDFQKGDIAEGYSVSREKKESFPLTVTSAQKNPTAFYLCATSVAGGRNQPQHFGDGTRLSIL.

The chain links TRBV19 to TRBJ1-5; a weak D match, TRBD1 (5 bases). The CDR3 is 15 residues long. From germline, CDR1 is LNHDA and CDR2 SQIVND (reference sequence). The ends were cut back, 1 base at V and 0 bases at J, with 7 bases in the middle. CDR3 coding DNA: TGTGCCAGTAGTATAGCGGACATTAGCAATCAGCCCCAGCATTTT. Translation: CASSIADISNQPQHF. Full variable domain (outside the CDR3, taken from reference TRBV19 and TRBJ1-5): DGGITQSPKYLFRKEGQNVTLSCEQNLNHDAMYWYRQDPGQGLRLIYYSQIVNDFQKGDIAEGYSVSREKKESFPLTVTSAQKNPTAFYLCASSIADISNQPQHFGDGTRLSIL.

This clone was observed once. This sequence joins TRBV5-8 and TRBJ1-5; 7 bases fit TRBD1. Trimming cost V 3 bases and J 0 bases; bases outside gene matches: 6. Germline lookup yields CDR1 SGHTS and CDR2 YDEGEE. The CDR3 consists of 16 residues. CDR3 bases: TGTGCCAGCAGCTCAACAGGGGATTCTAGCAATCAGCCCCAGCATTTT. This sequence encodes CASSSTGDSSNQPQHF. Using reference TRBV5-8 and TRBJ1-5 for the parts outside the CDR3, the full variable domain is EAGVTQSPTHLIKTRGQQATLRCSPISGHTSVYWYQQALGLGLQFLLWYDEGEERNRGNFPPRFSGRQFPNYSSELNVNALELEDSALYLCASSSTGDSSNQPQHFGDGTRLSIL.

This chain uses TRBV6-1 with TRBJ2-7; D gene ambiguous. The germline gives CDR1 MNHNS, CDR2 SASEGT. Deletions cut 1 base from V and 1 base from J, with 5 bases between. The CDR3 is 13 amino acids. Here the CDR3 DNA reads TGTGCCAGCAGTGAAGGCAGTTCCTACGAGCAGTACTTC. The encoded protein is CASSEGSSYEQYF.

The J gene is TRBJ1-1, the V gene TRBV4-2, with D perhaps matching TRBD1 (5 bases). This CDR3 is 15 amino acids long. Trimming took off 5 bases at V and 0 bases at J, with 13 bases between the two ends. In germline, CDR1 is LGHNA, CDR2 YNFKEQ. CDR3 amino acids: CASSFRQTLNTEAFF. Written as DNA, the CDR3 is TGTGCCAGCAGCTTCCGACAGACCTTGAACACTGAAGCTTTCTTT.